This T cell receptor (beta chain) comes out of a study of T-cell memory formation after mild COVID-19. TCRdb re-called the 5' RACE reads with MiXCR, one entry per CDR3 protein. The table shows 250,000 to 350,000 distinct CDR3 sequences, with 15% to 20% occurring only once. Trimming removed 3 bases from V and 3 bases from J, with 14 bases in between. The CDR3 runs to 15 residues. Specimen: PBMCs or a T cell subset sorted from them (not recorded which). The chain carries TRBV12-3 or TRBV12-4 and TRBJ2-5; unclear D gene. This clonotype originated in a man aged 18 to 35 who had mild COVID-19 (a few samples of this study predate the infection). Cell type and time point are not known. The CDR3 spells CASSLIRRDKETQYF. The CDR3 DNA reads as TGTGCCAGCAGTTTGATCCGGAGAGACAAAGAGACCCAGTACTTC.